This T cell receptor beta chain is drawn from a study of human T cells and chemical hapten exposure. Study-wide context: Slight differences in pooled library volume were the main source of varying TCR yields across samples.

It was unfractionated whole blood from which total RNA was extracted. Notes on the study in general: High-frequency TCRs, those above 1 in 1000, stayed the same after DPC sensitization.

Germline CDR1 DFQATT, CDR2 SNEGSKA (reference sequence). The CDR3 runs 14 residues. J gave up 5 bases and V 4 bases, and 7 bases lay outside the gene matches. Single cDNA molecules in the library carried unique molecular identifiers attached during preparation. As handled by the study authors: From approximately 21,000 to 630,000 TCRs were found per sample, with a median of approximately 92,000. TCRdb re-analysed the 5' RACE reads in MiXCR, keeping a single row per CDR3 protein. For this entry, the V and J calls and clone size follow TCRdb and not the study's own pipeline. The sample has 120,000 to 150,000 distinct CDR3 sequences; approximately 4% are singletons. This clonotype was counted many times. Its antigen is not known.

This receptor was obtained from a female donor in good health. J is TRBJ2-5 and V is TRBV20-1, with TRBD2 matching over 10 bases. CDR3 bases: TGCAGTGCTATTGGGACTAGCGTAGGGGAGACCCAGTACTTC. It is translated as CSAIGTSVGETQYF.